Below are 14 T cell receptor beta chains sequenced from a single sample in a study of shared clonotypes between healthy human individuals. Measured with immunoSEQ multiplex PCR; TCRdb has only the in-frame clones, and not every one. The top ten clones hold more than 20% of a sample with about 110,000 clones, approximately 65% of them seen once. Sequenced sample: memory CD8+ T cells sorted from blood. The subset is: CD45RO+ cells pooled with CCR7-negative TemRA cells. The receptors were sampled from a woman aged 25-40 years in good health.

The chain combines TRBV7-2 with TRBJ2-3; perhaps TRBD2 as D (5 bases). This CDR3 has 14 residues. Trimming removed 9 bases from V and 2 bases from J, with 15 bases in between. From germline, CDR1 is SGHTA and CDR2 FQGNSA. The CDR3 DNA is TGTGCCAGTCAGGTTCGGGGTTACACAGATACGCAGTATTTT. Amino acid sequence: CASQVRGYTDTQYF. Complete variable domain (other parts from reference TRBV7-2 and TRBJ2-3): GAGVSQSPSNKVTEKGKDVELRCDPISGHTALYWYRQSLGQGLEFLIYFQGNSAPDKSGLPSDRFSAERTGGSVSTLTIQRTQQEDSAVYLCASQVRGYTDTQYFGPGTRLTVL.

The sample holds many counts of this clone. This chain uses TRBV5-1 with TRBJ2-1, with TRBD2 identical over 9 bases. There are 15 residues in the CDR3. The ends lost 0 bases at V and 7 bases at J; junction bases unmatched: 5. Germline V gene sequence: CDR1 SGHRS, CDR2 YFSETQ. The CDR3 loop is CASSLVSGRENEQFF. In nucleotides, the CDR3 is TGCGCCAGCAGCTTGGTTAGCGGGAGAGAAAATGAGCAGTTCTTC.

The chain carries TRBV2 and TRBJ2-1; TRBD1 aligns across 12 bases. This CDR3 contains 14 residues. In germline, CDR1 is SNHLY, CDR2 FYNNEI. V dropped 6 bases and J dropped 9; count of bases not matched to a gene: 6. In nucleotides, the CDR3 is TGTGCCAGCAGGGGTAGGGACAGGGGGCGTGAGCAGTTCTTC. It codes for CASRGRDRGREQFF.

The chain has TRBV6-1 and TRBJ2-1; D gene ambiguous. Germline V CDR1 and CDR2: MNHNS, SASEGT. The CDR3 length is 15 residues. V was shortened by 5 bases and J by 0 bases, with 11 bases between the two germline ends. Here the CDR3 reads CASSPPVPSYNEQFF. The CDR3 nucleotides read TGTGCCAGCAGTCCCCCAGTACCCTCCTACAATGAGCAGTTCTTC.

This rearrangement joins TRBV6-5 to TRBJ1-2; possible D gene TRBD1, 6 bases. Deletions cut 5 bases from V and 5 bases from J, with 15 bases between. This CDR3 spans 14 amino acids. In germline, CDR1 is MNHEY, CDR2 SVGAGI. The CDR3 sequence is CASSGGGGAYGYTF. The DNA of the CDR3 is TGTGCCAGCAGTGGCGGGGGGGGCGCTTATGGCTACACCTTC.

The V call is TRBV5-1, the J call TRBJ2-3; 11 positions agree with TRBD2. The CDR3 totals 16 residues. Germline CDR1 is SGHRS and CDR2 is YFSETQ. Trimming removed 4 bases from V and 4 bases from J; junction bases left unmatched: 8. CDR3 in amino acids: CASSPVLAGGPDTQYF. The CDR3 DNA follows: TGCGCCAGCAGCCCCGTCCTAGCGGGAGGTCCAGATACGCAGTATTTT.

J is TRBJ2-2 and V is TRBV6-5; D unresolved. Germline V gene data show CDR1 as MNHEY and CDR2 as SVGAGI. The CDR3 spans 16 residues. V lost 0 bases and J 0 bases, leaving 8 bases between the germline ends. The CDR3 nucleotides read TGTGCCAGCAGTTACTCGTATATCGCGAACACCGGGGAGCTGTTTTTT. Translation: CASSYSYIANTGELFF.

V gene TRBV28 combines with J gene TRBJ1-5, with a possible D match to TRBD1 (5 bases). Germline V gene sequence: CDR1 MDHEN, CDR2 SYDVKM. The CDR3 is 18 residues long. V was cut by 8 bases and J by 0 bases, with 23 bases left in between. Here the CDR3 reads CASRQFFLVRRSNQPQHF. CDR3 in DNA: TGTGCCAGCCGACAGTTTTTTTTGGTCAGACGTAGCAATCAGCCCCAGCATTTT.

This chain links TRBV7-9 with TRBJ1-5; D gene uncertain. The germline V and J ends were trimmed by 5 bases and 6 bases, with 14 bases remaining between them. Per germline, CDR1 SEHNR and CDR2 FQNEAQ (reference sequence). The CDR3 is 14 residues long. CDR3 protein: CASSVEGGSQPQHF. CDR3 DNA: TGTGCCAGCAGCGTAGAAGGCGGGAGTCAGCCCCAGCATTTT.

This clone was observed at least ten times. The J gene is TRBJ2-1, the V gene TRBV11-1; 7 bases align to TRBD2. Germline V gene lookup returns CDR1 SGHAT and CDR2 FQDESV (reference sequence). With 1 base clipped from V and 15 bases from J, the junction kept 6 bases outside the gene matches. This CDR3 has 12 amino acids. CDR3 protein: CASSLGGGSRFF. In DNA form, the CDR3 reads TGTGCCAGCAGCTTAGGGGGCGGGAGTCGGTTCTTC. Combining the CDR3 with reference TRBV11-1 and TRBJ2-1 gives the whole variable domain EAEVAQSPRYKITEKSQAVAFWCDPISGHATLYWYRQILGQGPELLVQFQDESVVDDSQLPKDRFSAERLKGVDSTLKIQPAELGDSAMYLCASSLGGGSRFFGPGTRLTVL.

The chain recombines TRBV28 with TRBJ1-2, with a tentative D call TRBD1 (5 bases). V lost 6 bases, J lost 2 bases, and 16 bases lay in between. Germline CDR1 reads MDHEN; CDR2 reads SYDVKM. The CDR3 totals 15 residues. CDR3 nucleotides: TGTGCCAGCAGATATGGGGGGTTTTTGAACTATGGCTACACCTTC. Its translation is CASRYGGFLNYGYTF.

The CDR3: CASSLGVAGSSYEQYF. CDR3 bases: TGCGCCAGCAGCTTGGGGGTGGCTGGGTCCTCCTACGAGCAGTACTTC. The chain recombines TRBV5-1 with TRBJ2-7; D is unresolved. V gave up 0 bases and J gave up 0 bases, with 13 bases separating them. The CDR3 is 16 amino acids. CDR1 and CDR2 (germline): SGHRS, YFSETQ.

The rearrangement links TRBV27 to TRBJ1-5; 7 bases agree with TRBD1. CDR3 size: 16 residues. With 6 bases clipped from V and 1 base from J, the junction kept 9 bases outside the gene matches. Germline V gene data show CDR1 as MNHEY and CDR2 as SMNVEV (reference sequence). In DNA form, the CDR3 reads TGTGCCAGCAGGCCCAACAGGGGTGAAAGCAATCAGCCCCAGCATTTT. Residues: CASRPNRGESNQPQHF.

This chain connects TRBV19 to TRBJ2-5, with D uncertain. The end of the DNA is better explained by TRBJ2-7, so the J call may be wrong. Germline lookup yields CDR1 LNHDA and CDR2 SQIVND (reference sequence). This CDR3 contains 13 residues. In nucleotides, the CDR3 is TGTGCCACCAAGGGCCAGTCCTCCTACGAGCAGTACTTC. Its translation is CATKGQSSYEQYF.